The TCR beta chain described here comes from a study of radiotherapy plus CTLA-4 blockade in lung cancer. Only in-frame clones appear in the TCRdb table, and some are missing; sequencing was by immunoSEQ multiplex PCR. The data show 85,000 to 90,000 clones, 85% to 90% seen once. The CDR3 is made up of 17 amino acids. The V gene end was trimmed by 0 bases and the J gene end by 3 bases; junction bases not matched to a gene: 6. Germline lookup yields CDR1 SGHRS and CDR2 YFSETQ. The rearrangement joins TRBV5-1 to TRBJ2-2, with 9 bases lining up with TRBD1. This clonotype originated in a human donor with non-small cell lung cancer that progressed on radiotherapy plus ipilimumab. The sequenced sample was peripheral blood, obtained from a patient treated with radiotherapy plus ipilimumab. For the CDR3, the DNA is TGCGCCAGCAGCTTGGGGCCCGACAGGGGGGACACCGGGGAGCTGTTTTTT. Encoded protein: CASSLGPDRGDTGELFF.